Here is one T cell receptor beta chain with its context. The antigen is not known. The CDR3 carries no conserved terminal phenylalanine or tryptophan, so it likely arises from a read error. Germline-derived CDR1 and CDR2 are SQVTM and ANQGSEA. This CDR3 region has 21 residues. Trimming removed 0 bases from V and 3 bases from J; junction bases left unmatched: 14. This entry is derived from a study of read filtering for tumor transcriptome and immune sequencing. Study as a whole: R-ISS stage counts were eight or nine for I, about 15 for II, 6 or 7 for III. General study results and limits: RNA-seq captured clonotypes less deeply and reliably than IR-seq.

At the time of active disease, bone marrow was collected from every patient. Molecular barcoded adaptors covering alpha/delta and beta/gamma chains were used on 400 to 450 ng RNA. TCRdb recomputed calls from the reads with MiXCR, one row per CDR3 protein. This table has some 130,000 distinct CDR3 sequences, less than 15% appearing once. The chain employs TRBV29-1 and TRBJ2-2; 15 positions agree with TRBD2. The sequence came from a donor aged 40 or over with multiple myeloma. The sequenced sample was a population of CD138-negative cells sorted from bone marrow. Here the CDR3 reads CSVEDKPGLAGGNFHTGELFS. CDR3 DNA sequence: TGCAGCGTTGAAGATAAACCGGGACTAGCGGGAGGAAATTTCCACACCGGGGAGCTGTTTTCT.